This T cell receptor beta chain was identified in a study of blood T cell repertoires in COVID-19 (dated by TCRdb to the early 2020s). Looking at the study overall: Samples covering the acute and convalescent phases of COVID-19 were provided by collaborators in the United States, Italy and Spain. The material from the prospective study consisted of cDNA or gDNA derived from T cells, B-cell-depleted T cells, or PBMCs. The dataset comprised deeply sampled blood TCRbeta repertoires from subjects exposed to, actively infected with, or recovered from COVID-19. The repertoires were made available in a free public database intended to serve as a resource for research on the immune response to SARS-CoV-2. A de-identified subject ID, COVID-19 status, age in years and sex were almost always included in the sample metadata. Where available, HLA class I and class II types were taken from metadata supplied by the sample provider and were not determined by assay-based typing. Samples came from the ongoing ImmuneRACE study (first 160 participants) plus 1,254 subjects from 6 global collaborators.

This clone is a singleton in its sample. The antigen this receptor binds is unknown. Within one base of it there is no much larger clone, and no base qualities were kept. A second Seattle source provided samples from volunteer blood donors who had recovered from COVID-19. Whole blood was collected in K2EDTA tubes by collaborating institutions according to the institutions' own protocols. For TCRbeta analysis, collaborators shipped samples in one of three forms: frozen whole blood, isolated PBMCs, or DNA extracted from either of those sample types. The CDR3 sequence holds 18 residues, the cysteine and phenylalanine included. Only the CDR3 region is kept as DNA, spanning 54 bases read in frame from base 1. V is clipped by 2 bases and J by 2 bases, and the sequence between their germline boundaries is 22 bases long. For CDR1 and CDR2, the germline V gene (reference sequence) lists SGHNT and YYREEE. What the work shows at the level of the full study, not this receptor alone: Clinical and demographic metadata were provided uncurated, with the amount varying by source and participant.

The immunoSEQ Assay, a bias-controlled multiplex PCR, was used to amplify TCRbeta CDR3 regions from genomic DNA. The original methods were these. The number of nucleated cells in each sample was estimated from the amplification of reference gene primers within the assay. Sequence reads were collapsed and filtered to measure the absolute abundance of every unique TCRbeta CDR3 rearrangement. Productive Simpson clonality was computed per sample as the square root of Simpson's diversity index over productive rearrangements. TCRdb limited this immuneACCESS table to in-frame rearrangements with V and J called. A share of clones is missing; checked studies link under half to unresolved V genes, and the rest is unexplained. Clonal size and the V and J genes are those of that table, whereas D and trimming came from the DNA. The sample contains around 190,000 clones, around 89% of them found a single time. The biggest ten clones account for around 1.9% of the sample.

Recombination joined TRBV5-4 with TRBJ2-5; the D region possibly corresponds to TRBD2 (6 bases align). The sequence derives from a man aged 18 to 29 who had recovered from COVID-19. Input material: peripheral blood. The sequence in DNA is TGTGCCAGCAGCTTTTATGTTGGCTATGGTAGCGGACAAGAGACCCAGTACTTC. The encoded protein is CASSFYVGYGSGQETQYF.